This T cell receptor beta chain appears in the sequencing data of a study of cytomegalovirus exposure and HLA in healthy donors. The PCR was carried out with 60 Vbeta primers and 13 Jbeta primers. Only in-frame clones appear in the TCRdb table, and some are missing; sequencing was by immunoSEQ multiplex PCR. The profile shows roughly 100,000 clones, over 9.5% of them singletons. Germline V gene sequence: CDR1 SGHNT, CDR2 YYREEE (reference sequence). The CDR3 has 13 amino acids. Trimming pared 0 bases from V and 3 bases from J, leaving 6 bases between. The chain is built from TRBV5-4 and TRBJ1-2; no reliable D call. The TCR sequence derives from a middle-aged man in good health and CMV-seropositive. Specimen: PBMCs. In DNA, the CDR3 is TGTGCCAGCAGCTTGGACGGGGACTATGGCTACACCTTC. Protein product: CASSLDGDYGYTF.